The 26 T cell receptor beta chains reported below all come from one sample, sequenced in a study of cytomegalovirus exposure and HLA in healthy donors. This PCR relied on a set of 60 Vbeta primers and 13 Jbeta primers. Only in-frame clones appear in the TCRdb table, and some are missing; sequencing was by immunoSEQ multiplex PCR. Here the sample spans some 190,000 clones, about 83% being singletons. The sample taken for sequencing was PBMCs. The receptors stem from a middle-aged man in good health and CMV-seropositive.

This clone has just a few counts. The V gene is TRBV27, the J gene TRBJ1-1; D may be TRBD1 (6 bases). Germline assignment: CDR1 MNHEY and CDR2 SMNVEV (reference sequence). This CDR3 is built from 13 residues. Trimming removed 8 bases at V and 5 bases at J, with 15 bases between. As DNA, the CDR3 is TGTGCCAGCCGGATAGGGGGAACGACTGAAGCTTTCTTT. Translated, it gives CASRIGGTTEAFF.

The rearrangement links TRBV29-1 to TRBJ1-1, with TRBD1 identical over 7 bases. CDR1 and CDR2 (germline): SQVTM, ANQGSEA. The CDR3 runs to 10 residues. Germline trimming cut 3 bases from V and 11 bases from J; bases unmatched to any gene: 3. The CDR3: CSVEDRRAFF. The CDR3 DNA reads TGCAGCGTTGAGGACAGGCGGGCTTTCTTT.

The genes are TRBV9 and TRBJ2-5; 9 bases map to TRBD2. CDR1 is SGDLS, CDR2 YYNGEE, per germline. With 3 bases clipped from V and 5 bases from J, the junction kept 8 bases outside the gene matches. This CDR3 spans 15 amino acids. The CDR3 region is CASSESSGRMETQYF. The CDR3 coding sequence is TGTGCCAGCAGCGAGAGTAGCGGGAGAATGGAGACCCAGTACTTC.

The chain uses TRBV30 and TRBJ2-3; 10 nucleotides align to TRBD2. CDR1 is GTSNPN, CDR2 SVGIG, per germline (reference sequence). The CDR3 loop spans 15 amino acids. Trimming cost V 1 base and J 6 bases; bases outside gene matches: 7. The CDR3 coding sequence is TGTGCCTGGAGTGGATCTAGCGGGAGTAGGGATACGCAGTATTTT. Translating it yields CAWSGSSGSRDTQYF.

V is TRBV11-1 and J is TRBJ1-1, with TRBD1 matching over 10 bases. V shed 7 bases, J shed 7 bases, and the junction held 6 bases outside the gene matches. The CDR3 consists of 13 residues. From germline, CDR1 is SGHAT and CDR2 FQDESV (reference sequence). CDR3 sequence: CASTLDRGNEAFF. The CDR3 nucleotides read TGTGCCAGCACCTTGGACAGGGGGAATGAAGCTTTCTTT.

The CDR3, as DNA: TGTGCCAGCTCACCCGTCAGGGGGCCAGATACGCAGTATTTT. This translates into CASSPVRGPDTQYF. This sequence joins TRBV18 and TRBJ2-3, with 8 positions matching TRBD1. With 3 bases clipped from V and 4 bases from J, the junction kept 3 bases outside the gene matches. Germline assignment: CDR1 KGHSH and CDR2 LQKENI. The CDR3 is 14 residues long.

In this sample, this clone turned up once. The gene calls are TRBV10-3 and TRBJ2-6; no reliable D call. V gave up 3 bases and J gave up 0 bases, with 9 bases separating them. CDR1 is ENHRY, CDR2 SYGVKD, per germline. CDR3 size: 16 residues. CDR3 region: CAISDVERSGANVLTF. The DNA of the CDR3 is TGTGCCATCAGTGATGTGGAGCGCTCTGGGGCCAACGTCCTGACTTTC.

This clone was picked up one time. The rearrangement links TRBV6-1 to TRBJ1-1, with a tentative D call TRBD1 (5 bases). Germline lookup yields CDR1 MNHNS and CDR2 SASEGT. V shed 0 bases and J shed 5 bases, with 13 bases lying between them. This CDR3 has 15 residues. The chain's CDR3 is CASSEAWGGETEAFF. In DNA, the CDR3 is TGTGCCAGCAGTGAAGCGTGGGGCGGAGAAACTGAAGCTTTCTTT.

Only one count was recorded for this clone. V usage is TRBV28 and J usage is TRBJ2-1; 11 bases agree with TRBD1. The CDR3 is 16 residues long. Trimming at V came to 5 bases and at J to 5 bases, leaving 8 bases not matched to a gene. Germline CDR1 MDHEN, CDR2 SYDVKM. CDR3 DNA sequence: TGTGCCAGCAGTCCAACGGGACAGGGGGTTGACAATGAGCAGTTCTTC. Residues: CASSPTGQGVDNEQFF.

There are a few counts of this clone. This rearrangement joins TRBV4-3 to TRBJ1-5; tentative D call: TRBD1 (6 bases). Germline V lookup: CDR1 LGHNA, CDR2 YSLEER. Trimming pared 0 bases from V and 3 bases from J, leaving 18 bases between. The CDR3 spans 18 residues. The CDR3 is CASSQERGGTGNNQPQHF. DNA for the CDR3: TGCGCCAGCAGCCAAGAAAGAGGGGGAACAGGGAACAATCAGCCCCAGCATTTT.

This clone showed up just a few times. The chain has TRBV6-1 and TRBJ2-3, with D possibly TRBD2 on 5 matching bases. The germline V gene has CDR1 MNHNS and CDR2 SASEGT. V was pared by 8 bases and J by 0 bases, with 12 bases between. The CDR3 contains 14 residues. CDR3 sequence (DNA): TGTGCCAGCGTGCGAGGGTATAGCACAGATACGCAGTATTTT. This codes for CASVRGYSTDTQYF.

J is TRBJ2-1 and V is TRBV28; perhaps TRBD2 as D (6 bases). Trimming left V 3 bases short and J 4 bases short, with 16 bases between. Germline assignment: CDR1 MDHEN and CDR2 SYDVKM. This CDR3 is built from 16 residues. The CDR3 sequence is CASSLGAGVGYNEQFF. CDR3 nucleotides: TGTGCCAGCAGTTTGGGAGCGGGTGTGGGTTACAATGAGCAGTTCTTC.

The gene calls are TRBV2 and TRBJ2-2; D is ambiguous. V lost 5 bases to trimming and J lost 5 bases, with 12 bases between them. The CDR3 loop spans 14 amino acids. The germline V gene has CDR1 SNHLY and CDR2 FYNNEI. CDR3 nucleotide sequence: TGTGCCAGCAGTACTCGAGGATATACCGGGGAGCTGTTTTTT. Protein: CASSTRGYTGELFF.

This chain uses TRBV7-2 with TRBJ2-7, with 10 bases identical to TRBD2. Looked up from germline, CDR1 is SGHTA and CDR2 is FQGNSA. The V gene end was trimmed by 5 bases and the J gene end by 2 bases; junction bases not matched to a gene: 6. This CDR3 has 15 residues. The CDR3 DNA reads TGTGCCAGCAGCCCCCGGACTAGCGGCCCCTACGAGCAGTACTTC. Encoded protein: CASSPRTSGPYEQYF.

The rearrangement uses TRBV28 and TRBJ2-7; D perhaps matches TRBD2 (6 bases). The CDR3 has 17 residues. Germline CDR1 reads MDHEN; CDR2 reads SYDVKM. Trimming took 6 bases from V and 1 from J, leaving 22 bases between them. CDR3 coding DNA: TGTGCCAGCAGATTCGGGACTCGGCACACCCAATCCTACGAGCAGTACTTC. It codes for CASRFGTRHTQSYEQYF.

In this sample, this clone turned up a few times. The chain employs TRBV5-1 and TRBJ2-7; D ambiguous. The CDR3 length is 14 residues. The germline V gene has CDR1 SGHRS and CDR2 YFSETQ. Trimming shortened V by 5 bases and J by 1 base, and 13 bases separated the two germline ends. The CDR3 DNA follows: TGCGCCAGCAGGACGACGGAGCTTTCCTACGAGCAGTACTTC. This translates into CASRTTELSYEQYF.

This clone was seen a handful of times. The gene calls are TRBV27 and TRBJ1-1; weak D call: TRBD1 (6 bases). This CDR3 comprises 14 residues. Trimming removed 2 bases from V and 4 bases from J, with 11 bases in between. Germline loops: CDR1 MNHEY, CDR2 SMNVEV (reference sequence). The chain's CDR3 is CASSLTGYSTEAFF. Written as DNA, the CDR3 is TGTGCCAGCAGTTTAACAGGGTATAGCACTGAAGCTTTCTTT.

This clone was seen a handful of times. The rearrangement uses TRBV11-2 and TRBJ2-5, with D maybe TRBD1 (6 bases). Germline CDR1 and CDR2: SGHAT and FQNNGV. The CDR3 totals 15 residues. V was clipped by 2 bases and J by 7 bases, with 17 bases between them. The CDR3 region is CASSLHGTPRGTQYF. CDR3 DNA sequence: TGTGCCAGCAGCTTACACGGGACACCTCGGGGGACCCAGTACTTC.

The chain has TRBV6-5 and TRBJ2-1; a possible D gene is TRBD1 (6 bases). Germline CDR1 MNHEY, CDR2 SVGAGI. Trimming took off 5 bases at V and 4 bases at J, with 15 bases between the two ends. This CDR3 contains 15 residues. The CDR3 sequence is CASSPEWTAYNEQFF. CDR3 in DNA: TGTGCCAGCAGTCCCGAATGGACAGCATACAATGAGCAGTTCTTC.

The V and J genes are TRBV5-4 and TRBJ2-3; maybe TRBD2 (6 bases). V was trimmed by 0 bases and J by 4 bases, leaving 12 bases between them. This CDR3 has 15 amino acids. Germline V lookup: CDR1 SGHNT, CDR2 YYREEE (reference sequence). The CDR3 loop is CASSLEGGLPDTQYF. The DNA for the CDR3 is TGTGCCAGCAGCTTGGAGGGAGGATTGCCAGATACGCAGTATTTT.

This chain links TRBV6-5 with TRBJ2-7; 7 bases agree with TRBD1. After removal of 6 bases from V and 5 bases from J, the junction contained 10 bases not matched to a gene. Germline CDR1 and CDR2: MNHEY and SVGAGI. The CDR3 has 14 amino acids. CDR3 sequence reads: CASRPPGTADEQYF. The DNA for the CDR3 is TGTGCCAGCAGGCCACCCGGGACAGCGGACGAGCAGTACTTC.

This clone was detected a few times. The J gene is TRBJ1-2, the V gene TRBV5-5; 8 positions agree with TRBD1. The CDR3 runs to 14 residues. CDR1 is SGHKS and CDR2 is YYEKEE in the germline V gene (reference sequence). Trimming took 3 bases from V and 6 from J; bases not matched to a gene: 7. CDR3 region: CASSSGQGVDGYTF. The CDR3 nucleotides read TGTGCCAGCAGCTCTGGACAGGGAGTCGATGGCTACACCTTC.

This clone has a handful of counts. The CDR3 is CASSYGASGNTIYF. DNA of the CDR3: TGTGCCAGTAGTTATGGGGCGTCTGGAAACACCATATATTTT. The V and J genes are TRBV19 and TRBJ1-3; weak D call: TRBD1 (5 bases). The CDR3 runs 14 residues. V gave up 5 bases and J gave up 1 base, with 9 bases separating them. Germline-derived CDR1 and CDR2 are LNHDA and SQIVND (reference sequence).

V usage is TRBV2 and J usage is TRBJ1-5; TRBD1 agrees at 7 bases. Losses at the gene ends were 3 bases for V and 3 bases for J; bases not matched to a gene: 5. Germline loops: CDR1 SNHLY, CDR2 FYNNEI. CDR3 size: 15 residues. The CDR3 sequence is CASSDGQVDNQPQHF. In DNA form, the CDR3 reads TGTGCCAGCAGTGATGGACAGGTCGACAATCAGCCCCAGCATTTT.

Only a few counts were recorded for this clone. This sequence joins TRBV6-5 and TRBJ1-4; the D gene is possibly TRBD1 (5 bases). V lost 0 bases, J lost 5 bases, and 7 bases lay in between. The CDR3 consists of 14 residues. CDR1 is MNHEY, CDR2 SVGAGI, per germline. In nucleotides, the CDR3 is TGTGCCAGCAGTTACTCGTACAGGAATGAAAAACTGTTTTTT. As protein: CASSYSYRNEKLFF.

In nucleotides, the CDR3 is TGTGCCAGCAGTTATCTGACAGCTGGGAACACCGGGGAGCTGTTTTTT. Translated: CASSYLTAGNTGELFF. V usage is TRBV6-5 and J usage is TRBJ2-2; TRBD1 is a possible D gene (5 bases). Trimming left V 3 bases short and J 1 base short, with 12 bases between. Germline-derived CDR1 and CDR2 are MNHEY and SVGAGI. This CDR3 contains 16 residues.